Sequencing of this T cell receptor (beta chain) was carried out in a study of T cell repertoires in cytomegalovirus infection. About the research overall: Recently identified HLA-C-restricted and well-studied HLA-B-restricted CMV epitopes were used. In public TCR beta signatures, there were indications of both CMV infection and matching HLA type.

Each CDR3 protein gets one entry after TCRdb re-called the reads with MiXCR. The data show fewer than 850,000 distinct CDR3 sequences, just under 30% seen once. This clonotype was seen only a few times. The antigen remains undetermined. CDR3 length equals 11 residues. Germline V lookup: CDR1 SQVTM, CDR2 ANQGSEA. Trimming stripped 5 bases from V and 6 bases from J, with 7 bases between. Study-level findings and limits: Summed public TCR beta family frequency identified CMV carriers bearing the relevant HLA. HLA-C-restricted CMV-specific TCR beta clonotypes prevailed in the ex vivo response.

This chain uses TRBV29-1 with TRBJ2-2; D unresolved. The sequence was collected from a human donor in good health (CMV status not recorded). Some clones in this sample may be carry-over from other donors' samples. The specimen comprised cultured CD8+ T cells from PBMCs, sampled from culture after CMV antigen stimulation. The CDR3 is CSVWGSGELFF. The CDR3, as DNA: TGCAGCGTTTGGGGATCCGGGGAGCTGTTTTTT.